What follows describes a single T cell receptor (beta chain). What it binds is not known. This specimen belongs to a study of blood T cells in healthy people across ages. General study findings and limits: The study regarded diversity estimates from one million T cells as underestimates.

Through a sample-barcoded 5' primer and a J-beta primer mix, a second PCR was run for roughly 6 to 11 cycles. TCRdb passed the 5' RACE reads through MiXCR, listing each CDR3 protein once. The repertoire holds some 800,000 distinct CDR3 sequences, with around a quarter as singletons. These records were also assigned to another study, of T cells of mothers and their children.

Sequencing was carried out using blood. The origin of this receptor is a boy aged 5-17 years in good health.

The CDR3 reads CASSEGQGWETQYF. CDR3 nucleotide sequence: TGTGCCAGCAGTGAGGGACAGGGTTGGGAGACCCAGTACTTC. This chain connects TRBV25-1 to TRBJ2-5, with TRBD1 identical over 9 bases. Trimming at V came to 3 bases and at J to 5 bases, leaving 4 bases not matched to a gene. This CDR3 has 14 amino acids. Germline CDR1 and CDR2: MGHDK and SYGVNS.